A single sample gave rise to the 21 T cell receptor beta chains below, sequenced in a study of T-cell memory formation after mild COVID-19. TCRdb ran MiXCR on the 5' RACE reads and lists one entry per CDR3 protein. The sample carries about 560,000 distinct CDR3 sequences, about 20% recorded once. Sequences were obtained from PBMCs or a T cell subset sorted from them (not recorded which). Every receptor here comes from an adult woman who had mild COVID-19 (a few samples of this study predate the infection). Cell type and time point are not known.

The chain combines TRBV27 with TRBJ2-1, with 7 nucleotides matching TRBD1. Trimming took 7 bases from V and 6 from J; bases not matched to a gene: 12. Germline CDR1 and CDR2: MNHEY and SMNVEV (reference sequence). The CDR3 runs 15 residues. In DNA form, the CDR3 reads TGTGCCAGCACGAATACAGGGGCCATGGGCAATGAGCAGTTCTTC. It yields the protein CASTNTGAMGNEQFF.

The chain carries TRBV12-3 or TRBV12-4 and TRBJ1-2; no clear D. V lost 6 bases and J lost 8, with 13 bases in between. The CDR3 spans 12 residues. The CDR3 reads CASSPAGHGYTF. In DNA form, the CDR3 reads TGTGCCAGCAGCCCAGCAGGCCACGGCTACACCTTC.

The chain employs TRBV5-1 and TRBJ1-2; TRBD1 agrees at 7 bases. CDR3 length equals 16 residues. Unmatched junction bases numbered 5, after V lost 0 bases and J lost 0 bases. Germline V lookup: CDR1 SGHRS, CDR2 YFSETQ. CDR3: CASSLAQGVSNYGYTF. The DNA of the CDR3 is TGCGCCAGCAGCTTGGCGCAGGGGGTCTCTAACTATGGCTACACCTTC.

This clonotype was observed a handful of times. The chain is built from TRBV7-2 and TRBJ2-2; 13 bases map to TRBD2. The V gene end was trimmed by 5 bases and the J gene end by 7 bases; junction bases not matched to a gene: 10. From germline, CDR1 is SGHTA and CDR2 FQGNSA. This CDR3 comprises 17 residues. In DNA form, the CDR3 reads TGTGCCAGCAGCACTCGGACTAGCGGGAGAACAAGCGGGGAGCTGTTTTTT. Translating it yields CASSTRTSGRTSGELFF.

The chain joins TRBV19 to TRBJ1-1, with D perhaps matching TRBD1 (6 bases). Germline values: CDR1 LNHDA, CDR2 SQIVND (reference sequence). The ends were cut back, 7 bases at V and 1 base at J, with 13 bases in the middle. The CDR3 loop spans 14 amino acids. CDR3 residues: CASIMQGWNTEAFF. The CDR3 region has the DNA TGTGCCAGTATTATGCAGGGGTGGAACACTGAAGCTTTCTTT.

The J gene is TRBJ1-5, the V gene TRBV12-3 or TRBV12-4, with no clear D. The ends were cut back, 3 bases at V and 5 bases at J, with 5 bases in the middle. CDR3 length: 12 amino acids. The DNA of the CDR3 is TGTGCCAGCAGTTTTAAGCATCAGCCCCAGCATTTT. It codes for CASSFKHQPQHF.

The table lists this clonotype with a few counts. The V gene is TRBV7-2, the J gene TRBJ2-5; D ambiguous. Trimming took off 0 bases at V and 5 bases at J, with 10 bases between the two ends. CDR1 and CDR2 (germline): SGHTA, FQGNSA. The CDR3 loop spans 14 amino acids. The CDR3 DNA reads as TGTGCCAGCAGCTTAGCGGGAATGGGGGAGACCCAGTACTTC. Protein: CASSLAGMGETQYF.

This chain joins TRBV20-1 and TRBJ2-7, with 7 positions matching TRBD2. Germline assignment: CDR1 DFQATT and CDR2 SNEGSKA (reference sequence). This CDR3 has 15 amino acids. With V trimmed by 1 base and J by 0 bases, 6 bases remained unmatched. CDR3 sequence: CSARAAGVPSYEQYF. DNA of the CDR3: TGCAGTGCTAGAGCTGCGGGGGTCCCCTCCTACGAGCAGTACTTC.

In its sample, this clonotype was seen many times. The chain uses TRBV7-9 and TRBJ2-7; D is perhaps TRBD1 or TRBD2 (5 bases each). Germline CDR1 is SEHNR and CDR2 is FQNEAQ (reference sequence). This CDR3 contains 11 residues. The V end was cut by 8 bases, the J end by 0 bases, with 5 bases between. The CDR3 region has the DNA TGTGCCAGCGGGACCTCCTACGAGCAGTACTTC. Amino acid sequence: CASGTSYEQYF.

The table lists this clonotype with a few counts. CDR3 DNA: TGTGCCAGCAGCGTAGAGGGCGGGAGGACCGGGGAGCTGTTTTTT. Its translation is CASSVEGGRTGELFF. V and J are TRBV9 and TRBJ2-2; 8 nucleotides line up with TRBD2. In germline, CDR1 is SGDLS, CDR2 YYNGEE. This CDR3 spans 15 amino acids. The V segment lost 0 bases and the J segment 5 bases; nucleotides outside the gene matches: 3.

This clonotype has more than one count but fewer than ten. The chain uses TRBV12-3 or TRBV12-4 and TRBJ2-1, with D perhaps TRBD1 or TRBD2 (5 bases each). V was shortened by 7 bases and J by 9 bases, with 13 bases between the two germline ends. This CDR3 is 12 amino acids long. CDR3 region: CASILGTGEQFF. The CDR3 region has the DNA TGTGCCAGCATCCTCGGGACGGGTGAGCAGTTCTTC.

The CDR3 bases are TGTGCCAGCAGCTTGCAGGGGGATTCACCCCTCCACTTT. The encoded protein is CASSLQGDSPLHF. The V call is TRBV7-2, the J call TRBJ1-6; 7 bases align to TRBD1. The CDR3 covers 13 residues. Germline V gives CDR1 SGHTA, CDR2 FQGNSA. Trimming took 3 bases from V and 8 from J; bases not matched to a gene: 1.

This clonotype was picked up a small number of times. This sequence joins TRBV7-9 and TRBJ1-1; D is uncertain. The CDR3 is made up of 14 amino acids. V lost 4 bases and J lost 1, with 10 bases in between. Germline CDR1 is SEHNR and CDR2 is FQNEAQ (reference sequence). Here the CDR3 DNA reads TGTGCCAGCAGCTCGGTAGGATCGAACACTGAAGCTTTCTTT. This gives the protein CASSSVGSNTEAFF.

This clonotype has only a few counts. The chain recombines TRBV7-9 with TRBJ2-5, with 9 bases matching TRBD1. Germline trimming cut 10 bases from V and 6 bases from J; bases unmatched to any gene: 9. The length of the CDR3 is 13 residues. Germline V CDR1 and CDR2: SEHNR, FQNEAQ (reference sequence). In DNA form, the CDR3 reads TGTGCCACCAACACAGGGGGCCTACAGACCCAGTACTTC. Translated, it gives CATNTGGLQTQYF.

This clonotype showed up just a few times. CDR3 in amino acids: CASSTNLAHEQYF. The CDR3 DNA reads TGTGCCAGTAGTACCAACCTTGCCCACGAGCAGTACTTC. The chain recombines TRBV19 with TRBJ2-7, with D uncertain. V lost 4 bases and J lost 5, with 12 bases in between. Germline values: CDR1 LNHDA, CDR2 SQIVND (reference sequence). The CDR3 runs 13 residues.

The chain is built from TRBV2 and TRBJ2-7; possible D gene TRBD2, 7 bases. The CDR3 consists of 15 residues. From germline, CDR1 is SNHLY and CDR2 FYNNEI. The V end lost 7 bases, the J end lost 2 bases, and 18 bases lay between the germline ends. The DNA for the CDR3 is TGTGCCAGCAAGGGGGTAGGGAGGGGTCCCTACGAGCAGTACTTC. Translation: CASKGVGRGPYEQYF.

This clonotype has a handful of counts. The genes are TRBV29-1 and TRBJ1-5; possibly TRBD1 for D (6 bases). Trimming cost V 6 bases and J 15 bases, with 18 bases left between them. Germline V gene data show CDR1 as SQVTM and CDR2 as ANQGSEA. The CDR3 is 11 amino acids. DNA for the CDR3: TGCAGCGTGGACACAGGGCTGGGGGTGCATTTT. Protein sequence: CSVDTGLGVHF.

In this sample, this clonotype turned up once. Here the CDR3 reads CASSENRASYEQYF. Written as DNA, the CDR3 is TGTGCCAGCAGCGAAAACCGGGCCTCCTACGAGCAGTACTTC. The chain has TRBV7-2 and TRBJ2-7; D is uncertain. CDR1 is SGHTA, CDR2 FQGNSA, per germline. The CDR3 is 14 amino acids. V lost 5 bases to trimming and J lost 0 bases, with 11 bases between them.

The rearrangement joins TRBV7-9 to TRBJ1-2; D remains ambiguous. The germline CDR1 and CDR2 sequences are SEHNR and FQNEAQ (reference sequence). The CDR3 is made up of 14 amino acids. V lost 5 bases and J 2 bases, leaving 12 bases between the germline ends. This CDR3 reads CASSPWTSNYGYTF. In nucleotides, the CDR3 is TGTGCCAGCAGCCCGTGGACTTCGAACTATGGCTACACCTTC.

V and J are TRBV5-1 and TRBJ1-4, with D possibly being TRBD1 (6 bases). Per the germline V gene, CDR1 is SGHRS and CDR2 is YFSETQ. Trimming left V 0 bases short and J 5 bases short, with 8 bases between. This CDR3 has 14 amino acids. CDR3 nucleotides: TGCGCCAGCAGCTTGGGGGGGGCAAATGAAAAACTGTTTTTT. This sequence encodes CASSLGGANEKLFF.

This clonotype was seen more than once but under ten times. The chain joins TRBV12-3 or TRBV12-4 to TRBJ1-5, with D hard to call. Trimming took off 4 bases at V and 4 bases at J, with 8 bases between the two ends. The CDR3 contains 13 residues. The CDR3 DNA is TGTGCCAGCAGTTCACACGGTAATCAGCCCCAGCATTTT. Encoded protein: CASSSHGNQPQHF.